Below, 12 T cell receptor beta chains from the same sample are listed, as sequenced in a study of blood T cell repertoires in COVID-19. The data were produced by immunoSEQ multiplex PCR, yet TCRdb's version contains in-frame clones alone and is incomplete. Seen here are 95,000 to 100,000 clones, approximately 84% observed once, and the top ten hold roughly a sixth. Sequenced material: peripheral blood. All receptors derive from a woman aged 55-75 years with acute or convalescent COVID-19.

V is TRBV5-5 and J is TRBJ2-3; D may be TRBD1 (6 bases). V lost 2 bases and J lost 5, with 12 bases in between. The CDR3 extends over 14 amino acids. CDR1 is SGHKS, CDR2 YYEKEE, per germline (reference sequence). The CDR3 sequence: CASSFGTTKDTQYF. The DNA of the CDR3 is TGTGCCAGCAGCTTCGGGACAACAAAAGATACGCAGTATTTT.

The chain has TRBV2 and TRBJ1-5; 7 bases are a match to TRBD1. From germline, CDR1 is SNHLY and CDR2 FYNNEI. CDR3 length: 14 amino acids. Trimming removed 6 bases from V and 2 bases from J; junction bases left unmatched: 4. The CDR3 bases are TGTGCCAGCAGGTTAGACAGGGGCAATCAGCCCCAGCATTTT. Encoded protein: CASRLDRGNQPQHF.

The chain employs TRBV25-1 and TRBJ1-1; D possibly corresponds to TRBD1 (5 bases). CDR3 length equals 15 residues. Germline V gene data show CDR1 as MGHDK and CDR2 as SYGVNS. Trimming cost V 5 bases and J 1 base, with 14 bases left between them. The chain's CDR3 is CASSHRRGGNTEAFF. The DNA of the CDR3 is TGTGCCAGCAGTCATCGGCGGGGGGGGAACACTGAAGCTTTCTTT.

This chain connects TRBV7-9 to TRBJ1-2, with 12 bases lining up with TRBD1. The CDR3 spans 18 residues. The V segment lost 5 bases and the J segment 5 bases; nucleotides outside the gene matches: 15. Germline V CDR1 and CDR2: SEHNR, FQNEAQ (reference sequence). The CDR3 nucleotides read TGTGCCAGCAGCCCTTCCCCCGGGACAGGGGGCAAGGGATATGGCTACACCTTC. It specifies CASSPSPGTGGKGYGYTF.

The CDR3 region has the DNA TGTGCCAGCAGTTACTCGGGACAGACCTACAATGAGCAGTTCTTC. Its protein product is CASSYSGQTYNEQFF. V is TRBV6-2 or TRBV6-3 and J is TRBJ2-1; 7 positions agree with TRBD1. V trimming: 0 bases; J trimming: 2 bases; junction bases outside the gene matches: 1. This CDR3 contains 15 residues. In germline, CDR1 is MNHEY, CDR2 SVGEGT.

This clone was detected only a few times. The rearrangement joins TRBV19 to TRBJ2-7; 7 positions match TRBD1. The trim removed 8 bases at V and 3 bases at J, leaving 4 bases unmatched. Germline V gives CDR1 LNHDA, CDR2 SQIVND (reference sequence). This CDR3 region has 12 residues. In DNA form, the CDR3 reads TGTGCCAGTGGGACAGATAACTACGAGCAGTACTTC. Protein: CASGTDNYEQYF. The whole variable domain, filled in from reference TRBV19 and TRBJ2-7, reads DGGITQSPKYLFRKEGQNVTLSCEQNLNHDAMYWYRQDPGQGLRLIYYSQIVNDFQKGDIAEGYSVSREKKESFPLTVTSAQKNPTAFYLCASGTDNYEQYFGPGTRLTVT.

This sequence joins TRBV11-3 and TRBJ2-1; 8 positions agree with TRBD1. Trimming took 7 bases from V and 5 from J; bases not matched to a gene: 7. Per the germline V gene, CDR1 is SGHNT and CDR2 is YENEEA. This CDR3 region has 14 residues. The CDR3 loop reads CASTRDRLNNEQFF. Written as DNA, the CDR3 is TGTGCCAGCACCCGGGACAGGCTTAACAATGAGCAGTTCTTC.

In this sample, this clone turned up a few times. The chain carries TRBV10-3 and TRBJ2-7; TRBD1 matches 8 bases. The CDR3 spans 16 residues. With V trimmed by 3 bases and J by 3 bases, 10 bases remained unmatched. Germline CDR1 is ENHRY and CDR2 is SYGVKD. The CDR3, as DNA: TGTGCCATCAGTGAAAGTCGGACAGGGATTTTCTACGAGCAGTACTTC. This sequence encodes CAISESRTGIFYEQYF.

This chain links TRBV7-2 with TRBJ1-1; D unclear. The CDR3 extends over 13 amino acids. In germline, CDR1 is SGHTA, CDR2 FQGNSA. V was trimmed by 6 bases and J by 2 bases, leaving 10 bases between them. In DNA, the CDR3 is TGTGCCAGCAGTTCTATCGTAAACACTGAAGCTTTCTTT. Encoded protein: CASSSIVNTEAFF.

This rearrangement joins TRBV5-4 to TRBJ1-4; no firm D call. The CDR3 sequence is 13 residues long. Germline CDR1 is SGHNT and CDR2 is YYREEE (reference sequence). Trimming removed 1 base from V and 5 bases from J, with 6 bases in between. CDR3 bases: TGTGCCAGCAGCTTGCAGTTCAATGAAAAACTGTTTTTT. This sequence encodes CASSLQFNEKLFF.

The chain joins TRBV28 to TRBJ2-7; 9 bases agree with TRBD1. From germline, CDR1 is MDHEN and CDR2 SYDVKM. The V segment lost 1 base and the J segment 6 bases; nucleotides outside the gene matches: 13. The CDR3 contains 17 residues. The CDR3 DNA reads as TGTGCCAGCAGTTTATTTACTTGGACAGGGGTTTTCTCCGAGCAGTACTTC. Its protein is CASSLFTWTGVFSEQYF.

This chain connects TRBV7-2 to TRBJ1-2, with D uncertain. The CDR3 sequence is 16 residues long. Germline V gene sequence: CDR1 SGHTA, CDR2 FQGNSA. Trimming removed 1 base at V and 4 bases at J, with 16 bases between. CDR3 DNA: TGTGCCAGCAGCTTAGATTCGGGAACACCGGGCTATGGCTACACCTTC. Its translation: CASSLDSGTPGYGYTF.